This is a list of T cell receptor beta chains from one sample in a study of blood T cell repertoires in COVID-19. Generated by immunoSEQ multiplex PCR, the TCRdb table keeps only in-frame clones and is missing some. The sample has about 82,000 clones; 78% are singletons. Sequencing input: peripheral blood. The receptors shown here come from a man in his 60s with COVID-19, enrolled during active disease. Both conserved end residues are trimmed from each CDR3. The D gene is left open where the match is weak. Expanded clones get a size class; other rows say once, few or many, or leave the size out.

>TRBJ1-2|-|TRBD1|TRBV6-5
ASSYRDRGTYGYT
>TRBJ2-3|-|TRBD2|TRBV19
ASSIAGGRNTDTQY
>TRBJ1-1|-|-|TRBV7-9
ASSPLGGTPSTEAF
>TRBJ1-1|-|-|TRBV11-2
ASSLIQGEAF
>TRBJ1-1|many|TRBD1|TRBV2
ASSEQRRTGDTEAF
>TRBJ1-3|-|-|TRBV4-1
ASSQDRGDSGNTIY
>TRBJ2-2|once|-|TRBV30
AWTGTGELF
>TRBJ2-1|-|TRBD1|TRBV5-1
ASSLEGTAYNEQF
>TRBJ2-1|few|-|TRBV3-1/TRBV3-2
ASSHQGLYNEQF
>TRBJ2-5|-|-|TRBV9
ASSVVGLGGTQY
>TRBJ1-2|-|TRBD1|TRBV13
ASSSYDGTGLGGYT
>TRBJ1-3|-|-|TRBV28
ASSFQTGNTIY
>TRBJ1-6|-|-|TRBV2
ASNPSSYNSPLH
>TRBJ1-2|-|-|TRBV11-3
ASSLVSGGYGYT
>TRBJ2-5|-|TRBD2|TRBV4-2
ASSQRRGAGETQY
>TRBJ1-4|-|TRBD1|TRBV4-1
ASSKQGSTNEKLF
>TRBJ2-6|-|TRBD1|TRBV19
ASRPPQGQPGANVLT
>TRBJ2-2|few|-|TRBV15
ATSRVGDTGELF
>TRBJ2-1|-|TRBD2|TRBV7-2
ASSRLAGGNNEQF
>TRBJ1-2|-|TRBD1|TRBV5-1
ASSQQGGEKGYT
>TRBJ2-3|-|TRBD2|TRBV9
ASSSRTAGLAGVPGTDTQY
>TRBJ2-2|few|-|TRBV25-1
ASSVFSGNTGELF
>TRBJ1-2|-|-|TRBV20-1
SASIPGGFYGYT
>TRBJ2-6|-|TRBD1|TRBV9
ASSEGTGVTVSGANVLT
>TRBJ2-3|-|TRBD2|TRBV5-1
ASKASGDPTDTQY
>TRBJ1-1|-|-|TRBV19
ASSIDGQVLNTEAF
>TRBJ2-7|-|-|TRBV7-2
ASSLVVGTPSYEQY
>TRBJ1-5|-|-|TRBV29-1
SVATVNSNQPQH
>TRBJ1-1|many|TRBD1|TRBV29-1
RADREDTEAF